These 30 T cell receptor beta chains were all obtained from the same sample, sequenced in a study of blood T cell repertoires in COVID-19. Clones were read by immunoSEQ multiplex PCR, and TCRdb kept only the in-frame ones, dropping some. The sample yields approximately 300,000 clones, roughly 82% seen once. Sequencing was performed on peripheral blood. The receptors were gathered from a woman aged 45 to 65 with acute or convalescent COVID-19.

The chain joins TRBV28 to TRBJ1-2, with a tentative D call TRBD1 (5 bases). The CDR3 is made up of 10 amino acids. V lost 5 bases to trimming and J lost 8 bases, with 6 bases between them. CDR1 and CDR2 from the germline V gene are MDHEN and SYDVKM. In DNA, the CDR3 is TGTGCCAGCAGTCACAGGGGCTACACCTTC. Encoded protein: CASSHRGYTF.

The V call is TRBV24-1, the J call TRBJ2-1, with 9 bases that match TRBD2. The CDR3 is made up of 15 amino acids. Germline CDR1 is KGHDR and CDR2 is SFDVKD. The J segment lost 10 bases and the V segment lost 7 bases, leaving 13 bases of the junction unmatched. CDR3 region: CATRPGTSRASEQFF. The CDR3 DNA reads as TGTGCCACCAGACCCGGGACTAGCCGGGCGAGCGAGCAGTTCTTC.

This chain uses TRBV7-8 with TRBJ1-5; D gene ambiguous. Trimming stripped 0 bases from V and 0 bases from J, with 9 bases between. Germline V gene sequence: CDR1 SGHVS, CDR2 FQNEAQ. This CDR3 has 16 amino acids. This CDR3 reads CASSLAAGYSNQPQHF. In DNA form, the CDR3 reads TGTGCCAGCAGCTTAGCGGCAGGTTATAGCAATCAGCCCCAGCATTTT.

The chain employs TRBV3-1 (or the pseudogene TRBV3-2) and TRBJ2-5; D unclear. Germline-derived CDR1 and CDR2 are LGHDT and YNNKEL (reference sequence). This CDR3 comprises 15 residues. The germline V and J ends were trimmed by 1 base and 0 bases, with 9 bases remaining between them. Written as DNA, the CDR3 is TGTGCCAGCAGCCAAGTAAACTGGTACCAAGAGACCCAGTACTTC. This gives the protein CASSQVNWYQETQYF.

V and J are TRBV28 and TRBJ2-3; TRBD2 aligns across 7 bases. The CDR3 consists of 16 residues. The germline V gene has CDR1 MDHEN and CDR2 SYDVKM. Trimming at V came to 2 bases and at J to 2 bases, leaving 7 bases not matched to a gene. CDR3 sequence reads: CASSLPRGDNTDTQYF. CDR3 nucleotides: TGTGCCAGCAGTTTACCCCGGGGGGATAACACAGATACGCAGTATTTT.

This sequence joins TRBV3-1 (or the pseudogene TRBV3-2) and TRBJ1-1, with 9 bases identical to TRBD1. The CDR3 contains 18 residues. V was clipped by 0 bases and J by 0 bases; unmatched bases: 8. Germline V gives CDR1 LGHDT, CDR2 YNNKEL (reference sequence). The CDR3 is CASSQDLPGQGLNTEAFF. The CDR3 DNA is TGTGCCAGCAGCCAAGATCTACCGGGACAGGGACTGAACACTGAAGCTTTCTTT.

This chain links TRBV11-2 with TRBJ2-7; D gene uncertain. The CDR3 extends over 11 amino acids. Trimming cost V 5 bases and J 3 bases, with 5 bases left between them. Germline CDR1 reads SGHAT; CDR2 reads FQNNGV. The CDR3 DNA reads TGTGCCAGCAGCGCCTACTACGAGCAGTACTTC. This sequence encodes CASSAYYEQYF. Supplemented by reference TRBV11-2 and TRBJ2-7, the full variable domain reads EAGVAQSPRYKIIEKRQSVAFWCNPISGHATLYWYQQILGQGPKLLIQFQNNGVVDDSQLPKDRFSAERLKGVDSTLKIQPAKLEDSAVYLCASSAYYEQYFGPGTRLTVT.

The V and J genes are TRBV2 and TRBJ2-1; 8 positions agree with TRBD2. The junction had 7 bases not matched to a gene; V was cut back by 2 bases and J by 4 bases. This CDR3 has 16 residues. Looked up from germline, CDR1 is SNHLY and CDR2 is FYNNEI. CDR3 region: CASSERLAGLYNEQFF. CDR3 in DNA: TGTGCCAGCAGTGAAAGATTAGCGGGGTTATACAATGAGCAGTTCTTC.

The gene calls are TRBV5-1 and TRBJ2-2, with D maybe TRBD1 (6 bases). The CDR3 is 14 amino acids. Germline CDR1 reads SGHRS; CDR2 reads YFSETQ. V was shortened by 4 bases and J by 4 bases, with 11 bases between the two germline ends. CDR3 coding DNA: TGCGCCAGCAGCGTGACAGGTGTCACCGGGGAGCTGTTTTTT. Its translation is CASSVTGVTGELFF.

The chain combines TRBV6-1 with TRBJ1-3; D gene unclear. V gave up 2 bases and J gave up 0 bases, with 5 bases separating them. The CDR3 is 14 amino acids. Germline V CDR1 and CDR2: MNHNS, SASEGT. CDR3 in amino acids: CASSEQNSGNTIYF. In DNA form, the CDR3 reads TGTGCCAGCAGTGAACAGAACTCTGGAAACACCATATATTTT.

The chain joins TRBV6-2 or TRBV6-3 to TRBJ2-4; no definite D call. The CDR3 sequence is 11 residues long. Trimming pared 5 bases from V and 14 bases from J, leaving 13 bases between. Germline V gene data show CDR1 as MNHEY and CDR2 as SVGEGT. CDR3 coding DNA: TGTGCCAGCAGTCAAGCCGGTACTGAGTACTTC. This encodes CASSQAGTEYF.

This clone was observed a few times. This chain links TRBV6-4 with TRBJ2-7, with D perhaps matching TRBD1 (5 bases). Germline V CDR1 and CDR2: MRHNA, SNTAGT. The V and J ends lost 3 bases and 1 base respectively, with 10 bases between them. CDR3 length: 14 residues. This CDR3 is CASSEGQGSYEQYF. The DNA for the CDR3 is TGTGCCAGCAGTGAGGGTCAGGGTTCCTACGAGCAGTACTTC.

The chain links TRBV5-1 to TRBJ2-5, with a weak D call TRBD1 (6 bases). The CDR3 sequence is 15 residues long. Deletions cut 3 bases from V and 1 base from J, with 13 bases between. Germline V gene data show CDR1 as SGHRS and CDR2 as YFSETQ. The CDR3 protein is CASSSRGQSQETQYF. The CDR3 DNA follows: TGCGCCAGCAGCTCGAGGGGACAATCCCAAGAGACCCAGTACTTC.

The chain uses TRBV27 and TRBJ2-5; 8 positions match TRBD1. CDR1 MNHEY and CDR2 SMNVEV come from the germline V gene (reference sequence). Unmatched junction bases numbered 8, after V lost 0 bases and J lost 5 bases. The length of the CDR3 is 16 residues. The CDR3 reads CASSLSLAGGGETQYF. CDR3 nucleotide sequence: TGTGCCAGCAGTTTATCGCTGGCAGGGGGCGGGGAGACCCAGTACTTC.

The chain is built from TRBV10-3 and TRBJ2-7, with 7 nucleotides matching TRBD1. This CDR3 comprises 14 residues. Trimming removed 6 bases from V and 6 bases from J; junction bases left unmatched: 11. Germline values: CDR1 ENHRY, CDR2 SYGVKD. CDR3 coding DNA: TGTGCCATCAGCGTACAGGGGTCCCTAGTCGAGCAGTACTTC. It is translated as CAISVQGSLVEQYF.

This CDR3 is CASSYSTGQGAKTIYF. CDR3 DNA sequence: TGTGCCAGCAGTTACTCGACAGGACAGGGGGCGAAGACCATATATTTT. This sequence joins TRBV6-5 and TRBJ1-3, with 11 bases that match TRBD1. CDR3 size: 16 residues. Germline-derived CDR1 and CDR2 are MNHEY and SVGAGI. V lost 0 bases to trimming and J lost 10 bases; unmatched junction nucleotides: 8.

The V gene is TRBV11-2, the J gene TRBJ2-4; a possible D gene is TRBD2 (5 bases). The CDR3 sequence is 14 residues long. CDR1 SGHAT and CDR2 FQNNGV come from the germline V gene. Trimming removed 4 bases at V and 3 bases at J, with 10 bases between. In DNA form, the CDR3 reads TGTGCCAGCAGCTCTGGAGGAATCAAAAACATTCAGTACTTC. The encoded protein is CASSSGGIKNIQYF.

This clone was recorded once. The CDR3 reads CAIRGLASETQYF. The CDR3 DNA sequence: TGTGCCATCCGCGGACTAGCGTCGGAGACCCAGTACTTC. J is TRBJ2-5 and V is TRBV10-3, with 9 bases aligning to TRBD2. There are 13 residues in the CDR3. V lost 8 bases and J lost 5; bases outside the gene matches: 6. Germline CDR1 is ENHRY and CDR2 is SYGVKD.

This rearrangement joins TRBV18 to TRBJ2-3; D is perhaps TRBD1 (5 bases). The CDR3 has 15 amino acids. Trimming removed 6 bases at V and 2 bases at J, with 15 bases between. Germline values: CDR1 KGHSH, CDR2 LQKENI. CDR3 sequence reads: CASSPTQVTTDTQYF. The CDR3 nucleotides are TGTGCCAGCTCGCCCACACAGGTAACCACAGATACGCAGTATTTT.

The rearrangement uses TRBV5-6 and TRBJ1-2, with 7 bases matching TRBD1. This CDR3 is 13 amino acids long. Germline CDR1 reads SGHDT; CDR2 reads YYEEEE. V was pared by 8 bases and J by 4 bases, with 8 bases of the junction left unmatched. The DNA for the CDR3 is TGTGCCAGTGACGACAGGGCTGCCTATGGCTACACCTTC. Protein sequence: CASDDRAAYGYTF.

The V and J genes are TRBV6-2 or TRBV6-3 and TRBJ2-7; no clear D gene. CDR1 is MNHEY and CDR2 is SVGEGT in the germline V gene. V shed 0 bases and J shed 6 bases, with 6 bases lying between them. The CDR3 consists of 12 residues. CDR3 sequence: CASSYSLSEQYF. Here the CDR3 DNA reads TGTGCCAGCAGTTACTCCTTGAGCGAGCAGTACTTC.

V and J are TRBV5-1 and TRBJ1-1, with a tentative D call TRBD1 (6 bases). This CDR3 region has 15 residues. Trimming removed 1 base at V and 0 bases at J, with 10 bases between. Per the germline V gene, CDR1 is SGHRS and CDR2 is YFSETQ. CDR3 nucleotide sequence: TGCGCCAGCAGCTTGTCGGGGGGCGTGAACACTGAAGCTTTCTTT. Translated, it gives CASSLSGGVNTEAFF.

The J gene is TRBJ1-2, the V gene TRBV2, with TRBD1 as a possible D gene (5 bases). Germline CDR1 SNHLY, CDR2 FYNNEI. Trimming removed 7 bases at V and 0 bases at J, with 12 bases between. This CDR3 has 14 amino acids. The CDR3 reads CASTSQTANYGYTF. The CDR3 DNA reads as TGTGCCAGCACTTCACAGACAGCTAACTATGGCTACACCTTC.

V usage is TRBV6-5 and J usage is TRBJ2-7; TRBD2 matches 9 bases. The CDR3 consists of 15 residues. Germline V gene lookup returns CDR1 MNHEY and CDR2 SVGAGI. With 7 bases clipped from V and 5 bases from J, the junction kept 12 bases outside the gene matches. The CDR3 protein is CASKVTGLAGHEQYF. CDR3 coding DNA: TGTGCCAGCAAAGTAACGGGACTAGCCGGCCACGAGCAGTACTTC.

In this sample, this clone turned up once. The CDR3 region has the DNA TGCGCCAGCAGCCTCGGAGTGACGGGATACGGCAATCAGCCCCAGCATTTT. It codes for CASSLGVTGYGNQPQHF. V and J are TRBV4-3 and TRBJ1-5, with D unclear. V gave up 4 bases and J gave up 2 bases, with 18 bases separating them. Germline V gene data show CDR1 as LGHNA and CDR2 as YSLEER. CDR3 size: 17 residues.

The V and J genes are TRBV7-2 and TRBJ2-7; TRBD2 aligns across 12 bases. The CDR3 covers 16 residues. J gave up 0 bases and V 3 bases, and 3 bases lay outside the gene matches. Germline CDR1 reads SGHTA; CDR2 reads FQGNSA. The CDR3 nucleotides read TGTGCCAGCAGCTTCGGACTAGCGGGATTCTCCTACGAGCAGTACTTC. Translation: CASSFGLAGFSYEQYF.

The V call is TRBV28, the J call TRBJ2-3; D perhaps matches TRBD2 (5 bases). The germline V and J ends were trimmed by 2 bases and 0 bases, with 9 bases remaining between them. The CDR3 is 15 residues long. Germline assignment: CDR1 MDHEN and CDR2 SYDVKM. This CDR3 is CASSLRPGSTDTQYF. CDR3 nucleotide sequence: TGTGCCAGCAGTTTAAGGCCGGGGAGCACAGATACGCAGTATTTT.

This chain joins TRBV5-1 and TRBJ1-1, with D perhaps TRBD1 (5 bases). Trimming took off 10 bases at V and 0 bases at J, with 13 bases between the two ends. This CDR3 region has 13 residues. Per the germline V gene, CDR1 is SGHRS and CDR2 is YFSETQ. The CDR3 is CASARGLNTEAFF. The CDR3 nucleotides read TGCGCCTCAGCAAGGGGTCTGAACACTGAAGCTTTCTTT.

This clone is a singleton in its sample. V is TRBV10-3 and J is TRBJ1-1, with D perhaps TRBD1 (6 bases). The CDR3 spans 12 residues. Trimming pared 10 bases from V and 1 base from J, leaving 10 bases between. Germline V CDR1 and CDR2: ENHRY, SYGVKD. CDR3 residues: CATQGGNTEAFF. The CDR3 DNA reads TGTGCCACCCAAGGGGGGAACACTGAAGCTTTCTTT.

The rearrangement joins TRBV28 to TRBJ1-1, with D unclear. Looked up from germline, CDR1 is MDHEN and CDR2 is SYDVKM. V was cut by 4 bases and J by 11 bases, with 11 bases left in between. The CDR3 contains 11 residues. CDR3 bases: TGTGCCAGCAGTTATATTACGGGGGCTTTCTTT. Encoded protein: CASSYITGAFF.